The 23 T cell receptor beta chains below all came from one sample that was sequenced in a study of T cell responses to AZD1222 COVID-19 vaccine. Data came from immunoSEQ multiplex PCR; TCRdb stores just in-frame clones and leaves some out. The sample holds some 86,000 clones, about nine tenths seen once. Source: peripheral blood, taken 28 days after the second AZD1222 dose. The receptor set was obtained from an adult who received the AZD1222 COVID-19 vaccine.

This clone was seen a few times. This sequence joins TRBV18 and TRBJ2-7; TRBD2 is a possible D gene (6 bases). Germline V lookup: CDR1 KGHSH, CDR2 LQKENI. The CDR3 contains 16 residues. Trimming cost V 4 bases and J 3 bases, with 19 bases left between them. The CDR3 DNA reads TGTGCCAGCTCACTGGGTTCCTATCGGCGGGACTACGAGCAGTACTTC. Its translation: CASSLGSYRRDYEQYF. Supplemented by reference TRBV18 and TRBJ2-7, the full variable domain reads NAGVMQNPRHLVRRRGQEARLRCSPMKGHSHVYWYRQLPEEGLKFMVYLQKENIIDESGMPKERFSAEFPKEGPSILRIQQVVRGDSAAYFCASSLGSYRRDYEQYFGPGTRLTVT.

This chain links TRBV7-9 with TRBJ1-5; 7 bases align to TRBD1. The CDR3 spans 18 residues. Looked up from germline, CDR1 is SEHNR and CDR2 is FQNEAQ (reference sequence). Germline trimming cut 2 bases from V and 7 bases from J; bases unmatched to any gene: 17. CDR3 DNA sequence: TGTGCCAGCAGCTTATGTTTGTATCACAGGGGATTAATCCAGCCCCAGCATTTT. Amino acid sequence: CASSLCLYHRGLIQPQHF.

The CDR3 loop is CASSLRGGPTDTQYF. CDR3 DNA sequence: TGCGCCAGCAGCTTAAGGGGCGGCCCCACAGATACGCAGTATTTT. This chain joins TRBV5-1 and TRBJ2-3; D may be TRBD1 (5 bases). Germline CDR1 reads SGHRS; CDR2 reads YFSETQ. The CDR3 is 15 residues long. Trimming shortened V by 2 bases and J by 2 bases, and 12 bases separated the two germline ends.

The chain is built from TRBV27 and TRBJ2-3, with unresolved D. CDR3 size: 12 residues. Germline V gives CDR1 MNHEY, CDR2 SMNVEV (reference sequence). Trimming took 6 bases from V and 0 from J, leaving 4 bases between them. CDR3 bases: TGTGCCAGCAGAACTAGCACAGATACGCAGTATTTT. The encoded protein is CASRTSTDTQYF.

V usage is TRBV5-8 and J usage is TRBJ2-5, with a possible D match to TRBD2 (5 bases). Germline V gene lookup returns CDR1 SGHTS and CDR2 YDEGEE. Trimming removed 2 bases from V and 2 bases from J, with 10 bases in between. The CDR3 has 14 amino acids. The CDR3 protein is CASSFTRTQETQYF. In nucleotides, the CDR3 is TGTGCCAGCAGCTTCACACGGACTCAAGAGACCCAGTACTTC.

The V gene is TRBV6-5, the J gene TRBJ2-7; D is undetermined. The germline V gene has CDR1 MNHEY and CDR2 SVGAGI. The CDR3 is 14 amino acids. V lost 0 bases and J lost 5, with 11 bases in between. The CDR3 DNA reads as TGTGCCAGCAGTTACTCGCTTGGAAGGAACGAGCAGTACTTC. As protein: CASSYSLGRNEQYF.

The chain links TRBV12-3 or TRBV12-4 to TRBJ1-1, with D tentatively TRBD1 (5 bases). Deletions cut 8 bases from V and 5 bases from J, with 9 bases between. There are 11 residues in the CDR3. The DNA for the CDR3 is TGTGCCAGCTCAGGGACGACTGAAGCTTTCTTT. It specifies CASSGTTEAFF.

This clone came up a few times. Here the CDR3 reads CASSYMRTTGELFF. Written as DNA, the CDR3 is TGTGCCAGCAGCTATATGAGGACCACCGGGGAGCTGTTTTTT. The V call is TRBV7-8, the J call TRBJ2-2; D not certain. CDR3 length: 14 amino acids. Trimming took off 4 bases at V and 4 bases at J, with 10 bases between the two ends. The germline V gene has CDR1 SGHVS and CDR2 FQNEAQ.

V usage is TRBV30 and J usage is TRBJ2-3; D may be TRBD2 (7 bases). The CDR3 contains 14 residues. The germline V gene has CDR1 GTSNPN and CDR2 SVGIG (reference sequence). The V end lost 2 bases, the J end lost 3 bases, and 12 bases lay between the germline ends. The CDR3 is CAWSSRGGTDTQYF. The DNA for the CDR3 is TGTGCCTGGAGTAGCAGGGGAGGGACAGATACGCAGTATTTT.

This clone was seen a few times. The chain employs TRBV6-4 and TRBJ1-3; D not certain. Germline values: CDR1 MRHNA, CDR2 SNTAGT. The V end lost 3 bases, the J end lost 0 bases, and 9 bases lay between the germline ends. The CDR3 covers 15 residues. The CDR3 loop reads CASSDQRTSGNTIYF. The DNA for the CDR3 is TGTGCCAGCAGTGATCAACGGACCTCTGGAAACACCATATATTTT.

CDR3: CASSQGSEAFF. In DNA, the CDR3 is TGTGCCAGTAGTCAGGGATCCGAAGCTTTCTTT. The genes are TRBV19 and TRBJ1-1; TRBD1 might be the D (5 bases). V dropped 5 bases and J dropped 8 bases, with 9 bases sitting between them. Germline loops: CDR1 LNHDA, CDR2 SQIVND (reference sequence). The length of the CDR3 is 11 residues.

The gene calls are TRBV2 and TRBJ2-1; 8 positions agree with TRBD2. V gave up 9 bases and J gave up 5 bases; unmatched junction bases: 9. This CDR3 has 14 amino acids. CDR1 SNHLY and CDR2 FYNNEI come from the germline V gene. The CDR3 nucleotides are TGTGCCAGGAAACAGCGGGAGCGGGACAATGAGCAGTTCTTC. Translated: CARKQRERDNEQFF.

The chain joins TRBV7-9 to TRBJ2-2; 10 bases match TRBD2. Per germline, CDR1 SEHNR and CDR2 FQNEAQ (reference sequence). The CDR3 sequence is 19 residues long. The V and J ends lost 8 bases and 1 base, in that order; junction bases with no gene match: 16. CDR3: CASRLGASGRTKNTGELFF. The DNA for the CDR3 is TGTGCCAGCCGATTGGGGGCTAGCGGGAGAACGAAGAACACCGGGGAGCTGTTTTTT.

The V and J genes are TRBV4-1 and TRBJ1-1, with D hard to call. V shed 6 bases and J shed 0 bases, with 14 bases lying between them. Germline lookup yields CDR1 MGHRA and CDR2 YSYEKL. This CDR3 has 15 residues. The CDR3 DNA reads TGCGCCAGCAGGCCGACCGATAACCTGAACACTGAAGCTTTCTTT. Protein product: CASRPTDNLNTEAFF.

This clone was picked up a small number of times. The chain joins TRBV12-3 or TRBV12-4 to TRBJ2-7; TRBD2 is a possible D gene (5 bases). V lost 4 bases, J lost 0 bases, and 7 bases lay in between. The CDR3 loop spans 13 amino acids. CDR3 DNA sequence: TGTGCCAGCAGTTCCGGGGTCTCCTACGAGCAGTACTTC. Translating it yields CASSSGVSYEQYF.

This chain links TRBV27 with TRBJ2-7; unclear D gene. This CDR3 is 15 amino acids long. V shed 0 bases and J shed 0 bases, with 9 bases lying between them. Germline CDR1 and CDR2: MNHEY and SMNVEV (reference sequence). Here the CDR3 reads CASSLSSASSYEQYF. CDR3 DNA: TGTGCCAGCAGTTTATCCAGCGCTAGCTCCTACGAGCAGTACTTC.

This clone was detected a few times. The chain recombines TRBV19 with TRBJ2-1; 8 bases line up with TRBD2. From germline, CDR1 is LNHDA and CDR2 SQIVND (reference sequence). CDR3 length: 15 amino acids. With V trimmed by 3 bases and J by 1 base, 2 bases remained unmatched. CDR3 in amino acids: CASSIGLASYNEQFF. CDR3 bases: TGTGCCAGTAGTATCGGACTAGCTTCCTACAATGAGCAGTTCTTC.

The chain is built from TRBV12-3 or TRBV12-4 and TRBJ1-5, with 10 positions matching TRBD1. The CDR3 sequence is 13 residues long. With V trimmed by 5 bases and J by 7 bases, 2 bases remained unmatched. As DNA, the CDR3 is TGTGCCAGCAGTCCGGACAGGGGGCAGCCCCAGCATTTT. This codes for CASSPDRGQPQHF.

This clone has a single count. This rearrangement joins TRBV25-1 to TRBJ1-6; the D gene is possibly TRBD1 (6 bases). Trimming shortened V by 0 bases and J by 9 bases, and 15 bases separated the two germline ends. Looked up from germline, CDR1 is MGHDK and CDR2 is SYGVNS. CDR3 length: 16 amino acids. This CDR3 reads CASSEYMADRRSPLHF. The CDR3 bases are TGTGCCAGCAGTGAATATATGGCGGACAGACGTTCACCCCTCCACTTT.

The chain has TRBV7-9 and TRBJ2-1, with D possibly being TRBD1 or TRBD2 (5 bases each). In germline, CDR1 is SEHNR, CDR2 FQNEAQ (reference sequence). The CDR3 length is 14 residues. Trimming pared 1 base from V and 7 bases from J, leaving 11 bases between. CDR3 in DNA: TGTGCCAGCAGCTTAGACTCGGGACGGAATGAGCAGTTCTTC. Amino acids: CASSLDSGRNEQFF. The variable domain in full, completed from reference TRBV7-9 and TRBJ2-1, reads DTGVSQNPRHKITKRGQNVTFRCDPISEHNRLYWYRQTLGQGPEFLTYFQNEAQLEKSRLLSDRFSAERPKGSFSTLEIQRTEQGDSAMYLCASSLDSGRNEQFFGPGTRLTVL.

This chain connects TRBV5-4 to TRBJ2-1, with 15 bases that match TRBD2. The germline CDR1 and CDR2 sequences are SGHNT and YYREEE (reference sequence). V trimming: 3 bases; J trimming: 7 bases; junction bases outside the gene matches: 2. The CDR3 is 15 residues long. The CDR3, as DNA: TGTGCCAGCAGCTGGGGACTAGCGGGAGGAAATGAGCAGTTCTTC. Translating gives CASSWGLAGGNEQFF. The variable domain in full, completed from reference TRBV5-4 and TRBJ2-1, reads ETGVTQSPTHLIKTRGQQVTLRCSSQSGHNTVSWYQQALGQGPQFIFQYYREEENGRGNFPPRFSGLQFPNYSSELNVNALELDDSALYLCASSWGLAGGNEQFFGPGTRLTVL.

This clone occurred once. V and J are TRBV5-1 and TRBJ1-1; 10 bases map to TRBD1. CDR3 length equals 14 residues. From germline, CDR1 is SGHRS and CDR2 YFSETQ. V gave up 5 bases and J gave up 1 base; unmatched junction bases: 2. In DNA, the CDR3 is TGCGCCAGCAGTCGGACAGGGGGGAACACTGAAGCTTTCTTT. Translated, it gives CASSRTGGNTEAFF.

The chain couples TRBV18 to TRBJ1-2; D is uncertain. The germline V and J ends were trimmed by 2 bases and 6 bases, with 7 bases remaining between them. The CDR3 has 12 amino acids. CDR1 is KGHSH, CDR2 LQKENI, per germline. CDR3 protein: CASSPYGDGYTF. Here the CDR3 DNA reads TGTGCCAGCTCACCATACGGGGATGGCTACACCTTC. Full variable domain (missing parts from reference TRBV18 and TRBJ1-2): NAGVMQNPRHLVRRRGQEARLRCSPMKGHSHVYWYRQLPEEGLKFMVYLQKENIIDESGMPKERFSAEFPKEGPSILRIQQVVRGDSAAYFCASSPYGDGYTFGSGTRLTVV.